The sequence of this T cell receptor beta chain was determined in a study of somatic mutations in cytotoxic T cells in rheumatoid arthritis. For the study at large: Patients had 25 to 30 ml EDTA blood drawn right after diagnosis, before any treatment. General study findings and limits: The authors did not know the antigen targets of the expanded CD8+ clones. Rheumatoid arthritis patients showed CD8+ clonality increasing with age, unlike healthy controls.

Only in-frame clones appear in the TCRdb table, and some are missing; sequencing was by immunoSEQ multiplex PCR. The sample contains more than 13,000 clones, 60% to 75% of which appear only once. The ends lost 3 bases at V and 2 bases at J; junction bases unmatched: 8. The CDR3 has 17 residues. Germline V gene lookup returns CDR1 MNHNS and CDR2 SASEGT. A note on this clone: Antigen: not known.

Sequenced input: CD8+ T cells sorted from blood. The sequence derives from an adult with rheumatoid arthritis. The chain couples TRBV6-1 to TRBJ2-5; TRBD2 aligns across 11 bases. The CDR3, as DNA: TGTGCCAGCAGTGATTCCCCCCTAGCGGGGGGACAAGAGACCCAGTACTTC. It yields the protein CASSDSPLAGGQETQYF.